The 10 T cell receptor beta chains reported below all come from one sample, sequenced in a study of cytomegalovirus exposure and HLA in healthy donors. Primers included in the PCR were 60 Vbeta and 13 Jbeta primers. Sequencing was performed with immunoSEQ multiplex PCR; in TCRdb, only in-frame clones are kept and a portion is missing. This table has more than 85,000 clones, nearly 15% appearing once. Material for sequencing was PBMCs. Source of these receptors: a female donor in good health and CMV-seronegative.

There are a few counts of this clone. The chain employs TRBV19 and TRBJ2-5; TRBD2 matches at 8 bases. V was pared by 5 bases and J by 5 bases, with 13 bases of the junction left unmatched. The CDR3 length is 16 residues. Germline V lookup: CDR1 LNHDA, CDR2 SQIVND (reference sequence). The CDR3 loop is CASSEIRGGLVETQYF. The CDR3 DNA is TGTGCCAGTAGTGAAATACGCGGGGGGCTGGTTGAGACCCAGTACTTC.

The CDR3 coding sequence is TGTGCCAGCAGCTCACCCAACAGGGGGCGGTATGGCTACACCTTC. This gives the protein CASSSPNRGRYGYTF. V is TRBV7-2 and J is TRBJ1-2; 9 bases are shared with TRBD1. Germline values: CDR1 SGHTA, CDR2 FQGNSA. With V trimmed by 4 bases and J by 5 bases, 8 bases remained unmatched. This CDR3 has 15 residues.

To note about this clone: Other DNA variants within this sample encode the same CDR3. V usage is TRBV7-9 and J usage is TRBJ1-2; D not resolved. Germline CDR1 is SEHNR and CDR2 is FQNEAQ (reference sequence). The CDR3 extends over 13 amino acids. V shed 3 bases and J shed 7 bases, with 12 bases lying between them. CDR3 residues: CASSFVDSGGYTF. CDR3 nucleotide sequence: TGTGCCAGCAGCTTTGTAGATTCGGGTGGCTACACCTTC.

This clone showed up just a few times. This sequence joins TRBV28 and TRBJ2-7; 9 nucleotides match TRBD1. V lost 8 bases, J lost 5 bases, and 10 bases stayed unmatched. CDR3 length: 14 residues. Germline V gene lookup returns CDR1 MDHEN and CDR2 SYDVKM. Written as DNA, the CDR3 is TGTGCCAGCGGCAAACAGGGGGCTGTCGACGAGCAGTACTTC. It yields the protein CASGKQGAVDEQYF. The entire variable domain, with the rest obtained from reference TRBV28 and TRBJ2-7, is as follows: DVKVTQSSRYLVKRTGEKVFLECVQDMDHENMFWYRQDPGLGLRLIYFSYDVKMKEKGDIPEGYSVSREKKERFSLILESASTNQTSMYLCASGKQGAVDEQYFGPGTRLTVT.

The chain combines TRBV7-2 with TRBJ1-2; TRBD1 might be the D (6 bases). CDR1 is SGHTA, CDR2 FQGNSA, per germline. The V and J ends lost 5 bases and 3 bases respectively, with 10 bases between them. CDR3 size: 13 residues. CDR3 loop: CASSTSGDYGYTF. The CDR3 region has the DNA TGTGCCAGCAGCACCTCAGGGGACTATGGCTACACCTTC.

The gene calls are TRBV6-1 and TRBJ1-2; TRBD1 might be the D (6 bases). The V gene's germline CDR1 is MNHNS and CDR2 SASEGT. This CDR3 is 14 amino acids long. Trimming shortened V by 7 bases and J by 7 bases, and 19 bases separated the two germline ends. This CDR3 reads CASTPEWGLPGYTF. CDR3 in DNA: TGTGCCAGCACCCCCGAATGGGGGCTGCCTGGCTACACCTTC.

This chain uses TRBV5-6 with TRBJ2-7, with D perhaps matching TRBD2 (5 bases). Looked up from germline, CDR1 is SGHDT and CDR2 is YYEEEE. The V end was cut by 3 bases, the J end by 3 bases, with 13 bases between. The CDR3 is 14 amino acids. CDR3 amino acids: CASSSASRNYEQYF. In DNA, the CDR3 is TGTGCCAGCAGCTCCGCTAGCAGGAACTACGAGCAGTACTTC.

This chain joins TRBV4-1 and TRBJ2-1; D is possibly TRBD1 (5 bases). This CDR3 region has 16 residues. The V gene lost 1 base and the J gene lost 0 bases, with 10 bases spanning the gap. From germline, CDR1 is MGHRA and CDR2 YSYEKL. The CDR3 DNA reads TGCGCCAGCAGCCAAGTGGACATGGTCTCCTACAATGAGCAGTTCTTC. This sequence encodes CASSQVDMVSYNEQFF.

This clone was picked up a small number of times. CDR3 in amino acids: CASRISSLAEIYNEQFF. The CDR3 DNA follows: TGTGCCAGCAGGATATCGTCACTAGCGGAGATCTACAATGAGCAGTTCTTC. The rearrangement joins TRBV7-8 to TRBJ2-1; 8 bases match TRBD2. Trimming removed 6 bases from V and 3 bases from J; junction bases left unmatched: 13. The length of the CDR3 is 17 residues. CDR1 SGHVS and CDR2 FQNEAQ come from the germline V gene.

This clone has just a few counts. One junction end disagrees with the germline gene, perhaps due to a read error. The gene calls are TRBV2 and TRBJ2-1; D is possibly TRBD1 (5 bases). The CDR3 is made up of 11 amino acids. CDR1 is SNHLY and CDR2 is FYNNEI in the germline V gene. This chain's CDR3 is CASRETPWTIF. The DNA of the CDR3 is TGTGCCAGCAGGGAAACCCCATGGACAATCTTC.